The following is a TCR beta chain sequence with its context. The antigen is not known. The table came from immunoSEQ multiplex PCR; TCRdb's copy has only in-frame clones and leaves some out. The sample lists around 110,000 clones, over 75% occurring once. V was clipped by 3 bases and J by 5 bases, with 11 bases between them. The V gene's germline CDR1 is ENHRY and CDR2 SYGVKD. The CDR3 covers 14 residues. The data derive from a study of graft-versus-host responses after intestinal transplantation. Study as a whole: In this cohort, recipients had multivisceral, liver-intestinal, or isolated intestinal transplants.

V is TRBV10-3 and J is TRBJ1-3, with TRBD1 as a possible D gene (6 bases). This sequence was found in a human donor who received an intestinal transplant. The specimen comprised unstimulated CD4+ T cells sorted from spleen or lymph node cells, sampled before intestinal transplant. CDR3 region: CAISEEGHRNTIYF. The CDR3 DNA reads TGTGCCATCAGTGAAGAGGGACACCGAAACACCATATATTTT.